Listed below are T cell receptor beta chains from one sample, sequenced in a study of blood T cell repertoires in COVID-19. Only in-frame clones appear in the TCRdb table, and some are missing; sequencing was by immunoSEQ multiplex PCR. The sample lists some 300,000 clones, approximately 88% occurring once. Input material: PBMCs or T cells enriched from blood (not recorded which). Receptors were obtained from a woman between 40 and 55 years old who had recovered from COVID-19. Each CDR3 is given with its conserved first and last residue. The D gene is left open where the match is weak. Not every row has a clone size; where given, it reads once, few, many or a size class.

TGTGCCAGTAGCCCGGGACTCCGGGGGGATACGCAGTATTTT,CASSPGLRGDTQYF,NA,TRBV19,NA,TRBJ2-3
TGTGCCAGCAGTTACGACAGACCGAACACCGGGGAGCTGTTTTTT,CASSYDRPNTGELFF,once,TRBV6-5,NA,TRBJ2-2
TGCGCCAGCAGCTTGGGATCAGGGGGCACTGAAGCTTTCTTT,CASSLGSGGTEAFF,NA,TRBV5-1,TRBD1,TRBJ1-1
TGTGCCAGCAGCTCCGGAGGCCGAGACGAGCAGTTCTTC,CASSSGGRDEQFF,NA,TRBV11-3,NA,TRBJ2-1
TGCAGCGTTAAGGGACAGGCGAGCTCCTACAATGAGCAGTTCTTC,CSVKGQASSYNEQFF,once,TRBV29-1,TRBD1,TRBJ2-1
TGTGCCAGCTCACCGGCGGGGGGTTCAAGGGAGCAGTACTTC,CASSPAGGSREQYF,once,TRBV18,TRBD2,TRBJ2-7
TGTGCCAGCAGCTCCTCCGCTGGGACTCCGTCCCAAGAGACCCAGTACTTC,CASSSSAGTPSQETQYF,NA,TRBV7-2,NA,TRBJ2-5
TGTGCCTGGAGTCGGGGCCAGGGGGACACTGAAGCTTTCTTT,CAWSRGQGDTEAFF,NA,TRBV30,TRBD1,TRBJ1-1
TGTGCCATCAGCTCAGAGGAGGACGGAATTGATGGCTACACCTTC,CAISSEEDGIDGYTF,NA,TRBV10-3,NA,TRBJ1-2
TGTGCCAGCAGTCTACGGGGAGAGAGCAATCAGCCCCAGCATTTT,CASSLRGESNQPQHF,NA,TRBV6-2/TRBV6-3,NA,TRBJ1-5
TGTGCCAGCAGCTTAGGCAGGGGCACGGCCTCCAATGAGCAGTTCTTC,CASSLGRGTASNEQFF,NA,TRBV7-9,NA,TRBJ2-1
TGTGCCAGCAAGGAGGGGATGAACACCGGGGAGCTGTTTTTT,CASKEGMNTGELFF,NA,TRBV7-3,NA,TRBJ2-2